This T cell receptor (beta chain) was identified in a study of Tregs in tolerant kidney transplant recipients. Study conclusions and caveats: Biological reproducibility was not directly addressed in this study. Changing PCR primers prevented nucleotide comparison between some patients' samples. Findings come from small patient numbers and require larger validation.

Germline V gene data show CDR1 as SGHKS and CDR2 as YYEKEE (reference sequence). The length of the CDR3 is 14 residues. With 2 bases removed from V and 2 bases from J, the gap between germline ends came to 10 bases. After 5 to 7 days with irradiated graft donor PBMCs, CFSE-labeled recipient PBMCs were FACS-sorted. Repertoires were generated with immunoSEQ multiplex PCR, while TCRdb's copy carries only in-frame clones and drops some. This sample lists 2,700 or so clones; its ten largest clones have roughly 4.8%. Turning to this clone: Its target is unknown. The CDR3 end lies 3 residues beyond the end of the read and is filled in from the germline J gene.

The material sequenced was CD8+ T cells from blood cultured with allogeneic cells, taken before the transplant. This sequence was found in a human patient who received a combined kidney and bone marrow transplant. J is TRBJ1-1 and V is TRBV5-5; D not resolved. The CDR3 protein is CASSLWAFNTEAFF. The CDR3 DNA, read in part, is TGTGCCAGCAGCTTATGGGCTTTTAACACTGAA.